A single sample is the source of the 8 T cell receptor beta chains below, sequenced in a study of CD8 T cells in Susac syndrome. Random hexamers primed reverse transcription of roughly 0.45 to 1 ug RNA. TCRdb analysed the immunoSEQ multiplex PCR reads with MiXCR anew, one entry per CDR3 protein. The table has about 200,000 distinct CDR3 sequences, roughly 94% seen once. Sequencing was performed on CD4+ T cells from PBMCs. The receptors come from a human donor in good health.

The chain recombines TRBV6-5 with TRBJ2-7; 9 bases line up with TRBD1. The CDR3 is made up of 14 amino acids. V was pared by 2 bases and J by 7 bases, with 6 bases of the junction left unmatched. CDR1 is MNHEY and CDR2 is SVGAGI in the germline V gene. Written as DNA, the CDR3 is TGTGCCAGCAGTTACACAGGGGGCTTTCGGGAGCAGTACTTC. Encoded protein: CASSYTGGFREQYF.

This rearrangement joins TRBV20-1 to TRBJ2-1; tentatively, D is TRBD2 (6 bases). This CDR3 region has 13 residues. The V and J ends lost 6 bases and 8 bases respectively, with 17 bases between them. The V gene's germline CDR1 is DFQATT and CDR2 SNEGSKA (reference sequence). The chain's CDR3 is CSAAGRNGYEQFF. The CDR3 DNA follows: TGCAGTGCGGCGGGACGAAACGGGTATGAGCAGTTCTTC.

This rearrangement joins TRBV30 to TRBJ2-3; TRBD1 matches 12 bases. The CDR3 loop spans 16 amino acids. Losses at the gene ends were 2 bases for V and 4 bases for J; bases not matched to a gene: 7. Germline V gene lookup returns CDR1 GTSNPN and CDR2 SVGIG (reference sequence). The CDR3 DNA reads TGTGCCTGGAGTCCCAGGGACAGGGGGCGTTCAGATACGCAGTATTTT. Its protein product is CAWSPRDRGRSDTQYF.

The chain recombines TRBV6-5 with TRBJ1-2; D possibly corresponds to TRBD1 (5 bases). The V end was cut by 6 bases, the J end by 7 bases, with 9 bases between. Per the germline V gene, CDR1 is MNHEY and CDR2 is SVGAGI. The CDR3 totals 11 residues. CDR3 residues: CASSQGAGYTF. In DNA, the CDR3 is TGTGCCAGCAGCCAGGGAGCTGGCTACACCTTC.

There are a few counts of this clonotype. This chain joins TRBV7-2 and TRBJ1-2, with D maybe TRBD1 (5 bases). Germline assignment: CDR1 SGHTA and CDR2 FQGNSA. Trimming removed 3 bases at V and 3 bases at J, with 5 bases between. The CDR3 contains 12 residues. The CDR3 loop is CASSLGHYGYTF. CDR3 DNA: TGTGCCAGCAGCTTGGGACACTATGGCTACACCTTC. The full variable domain, with the rest looked up from reference TRBV7-2 and TRBJ1-2, is GAGVSQSPSNKVTEKGKDVELRCDPISGHTALYWYRQSLGQGLEFLIYFQGNSAPDKSGLPSDRFSAERTGGSVSTLTIQRTQQEDSAVYLCASSLGHYGYTFGSGTRLTVV.

The chain carries TRBV4-1 and TRBJ2-3; perhaps TRBD1 as D (6 bases). V shed 3 bases and J shed 6 bases, with 22 bases lying between them. This CDR3 has 17 amino acids. From germline, CDR1 is MGHRA and CDR2 YSYEKL. The CDR3 here is CASSQPTGTLVGDTQYF. The CDR3 DNA is TGCGCCAGCAGCCAGCCAACCGGGACACTAGTGGGCGATACGCAGTATTTT.

The chain joins TRBV18 to TRBJ1-1; D is possibly TRBD1 (6 bases). This CDR3 contains 15 residues. CDR1 and CDR2 (germline): KGHSH, LQKENI. V was trimmed by 5 bases and J by 5 bases, leaving 18 bases between them. CDR3 coding DNA: TGTGCCAGCTCATCAGGACTACAGGGTGGGACTGAAGCTTTCTTT. Its translation: CASSSGLQGGTEAFF.

V and J are TRBV2 and TRBJ2-5; 11 bases match TRBD1. Germline CDR1 and CDR2: SNHLY and FYNNEI. The CDR3 runs 15 residues. V gave up 4 bases and J gave up 7 bases; unmatched junction bases: 8. The CDR3, as DNA: TGTGCCAGCAGTGCCGGGACAGGGGGACGATGGACCCAGTACTTC. This sequence encodes CASSAGTGGRWTQYF.